This T cell receptor (beta chain) was captured by sequencing in a study of blood T cell repertoires in COVID-19 (dated by TCRdb to the early 2020s). Context from the whole study: Samples covering the acute and convalescent phases of COVID-19 were provided by collaborators in the United States, Italy and Spain. Deeply sampled blood TCRbeta repertoires from subjects exposed to, actively infected with, or recovered from COVID-19 were included in the dataset. Where available, HLA class I and class II types were taken from metadata supplied by the sample provider and were not determined by assay-based typing. Samples were obtained from the ongoing ImmuneRACE study (first 160 participants) and from 1,200 or so subjects provided by 6 global collaborators. The material from the prospective study consisted of cDNA or gDNA derived from T cells, B-cell-depleted T cells, or PBMCs. Nearly every sample came with metadata listing a de-identified subject ID, COVID-19 status, age in years and sex. The repertoires were released in a freely available public database meant as a resource for research on the immune response to SARS-CoV-2. Study-wide conclusions, independent of this receptor: The amount of clinical and demographic metadata varied by source and participant and was provided uncurated.

TCRbeta CDR3 regions were amplified from genomic DNA by means of the immunoSEQ Assay, a bias-controlled multiplex PCR. Per the authors' processing: The number of nucleated cells in each sample was estimated by amplification of reference gene primers within the assay. To quantify the absolute abundance of each unique TCRbeta CDR3 rearrangement, sequence reads were collapsed and filtered. Productive Simpson clonality was computed per sample as the square root of Simpson's diversity index over productive rearrangements. TCRdb mirrors the immuneACCESS table, restricted to in-frame sequences. Some clones are absent from its copies; in checked studies, under half trace to an unresolved V gene, and the reason for the others is unknown. That table is the source of V, J and clone size, and D and trimming were worked out from the DNA. In all, the sample holds some 100,000 clones, and 70% to 80% of those were seen once. Clones ranked in the top ten supply about 12% of the sample.

The collaborating institutions used their own protocols to collect whole blood in K2EDTA tubes. For TCRbeta analysis, collaborators shipped samples in one of three forms: frozen whole blood, isolated PBMCs, or DNA extracted from either of those sample types. In the case of this clone: This clone's antigen is unknown. Qualities for individual bases were not recorded, and no much larger clone is one base off.

The origin of this receptor is a woman between 65 and 79 years old with acute or convalescent COVID-19. Input material: peripheral blood.

The DNA is TGTGCCTTCTCCCGAACGGGTGTGGGCACTGAAGCTTTCTTT. It encodes CAFSRTGVGTEAFF. This chain is built from TRBV15 and TRBJ1-1; the D gene is not confidently resolved. Trimming takes 11 bases from V and 4 bases from J, and the germline ends sit 20 bases apart. The CDR3 starts with the cysteine, ends with the phenylalanine, and has 14 residues. Just the 42-base CDR3 DNA is kept, in frame starting at base 1. Sequences LNHNV (CDR1) and YYDKDF (CDR2) are obtained from the germline V gene (reference sequence).